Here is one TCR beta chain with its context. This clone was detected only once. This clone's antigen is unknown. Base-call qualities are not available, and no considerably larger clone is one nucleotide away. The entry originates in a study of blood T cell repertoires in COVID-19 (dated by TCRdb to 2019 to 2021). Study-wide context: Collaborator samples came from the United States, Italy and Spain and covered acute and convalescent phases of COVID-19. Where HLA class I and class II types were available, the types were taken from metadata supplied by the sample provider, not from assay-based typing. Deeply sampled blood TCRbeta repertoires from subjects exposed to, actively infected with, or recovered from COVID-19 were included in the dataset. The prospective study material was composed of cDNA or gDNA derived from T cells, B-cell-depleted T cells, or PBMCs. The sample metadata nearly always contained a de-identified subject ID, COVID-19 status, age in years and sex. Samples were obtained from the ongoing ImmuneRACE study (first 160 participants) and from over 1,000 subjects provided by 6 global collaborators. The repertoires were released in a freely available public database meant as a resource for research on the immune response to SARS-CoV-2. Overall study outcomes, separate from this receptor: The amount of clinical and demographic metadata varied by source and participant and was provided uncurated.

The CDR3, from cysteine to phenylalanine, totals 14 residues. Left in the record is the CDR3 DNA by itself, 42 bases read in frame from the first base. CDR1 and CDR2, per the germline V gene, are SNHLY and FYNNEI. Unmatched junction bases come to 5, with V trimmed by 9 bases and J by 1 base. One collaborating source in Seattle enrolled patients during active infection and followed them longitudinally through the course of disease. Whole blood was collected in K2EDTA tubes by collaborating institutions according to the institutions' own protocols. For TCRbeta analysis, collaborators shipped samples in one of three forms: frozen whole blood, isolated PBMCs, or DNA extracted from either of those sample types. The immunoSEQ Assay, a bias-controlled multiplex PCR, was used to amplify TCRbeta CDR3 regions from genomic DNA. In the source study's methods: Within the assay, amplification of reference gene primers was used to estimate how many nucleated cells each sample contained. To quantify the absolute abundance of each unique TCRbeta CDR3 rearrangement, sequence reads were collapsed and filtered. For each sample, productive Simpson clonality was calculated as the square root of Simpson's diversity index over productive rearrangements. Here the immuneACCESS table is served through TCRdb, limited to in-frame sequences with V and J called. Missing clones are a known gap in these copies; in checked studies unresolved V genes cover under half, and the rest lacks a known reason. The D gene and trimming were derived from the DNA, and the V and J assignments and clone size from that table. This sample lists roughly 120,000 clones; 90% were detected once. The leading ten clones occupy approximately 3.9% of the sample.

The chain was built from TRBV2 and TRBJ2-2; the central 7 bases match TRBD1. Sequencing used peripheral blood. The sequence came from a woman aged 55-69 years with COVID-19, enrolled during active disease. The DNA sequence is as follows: TGTGCCAGGGGACAGAACATGAACACCGGGGAGCTGTTTTTT. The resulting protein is CARGQNMNTGELFF.